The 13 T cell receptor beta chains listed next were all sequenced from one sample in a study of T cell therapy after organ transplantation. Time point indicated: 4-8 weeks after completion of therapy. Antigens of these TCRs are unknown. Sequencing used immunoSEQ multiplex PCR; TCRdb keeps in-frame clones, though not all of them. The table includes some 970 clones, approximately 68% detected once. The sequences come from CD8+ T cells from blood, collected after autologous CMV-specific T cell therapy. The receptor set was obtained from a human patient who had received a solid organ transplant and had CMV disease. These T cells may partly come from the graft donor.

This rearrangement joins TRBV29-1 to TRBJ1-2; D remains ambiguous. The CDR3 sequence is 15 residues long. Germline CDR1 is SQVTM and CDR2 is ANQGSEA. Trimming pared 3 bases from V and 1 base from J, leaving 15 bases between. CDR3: CSVDKVWANNYGYTF. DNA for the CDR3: TGCAGCGTTGATAAGGTCTGGGCAAATAACTATGGCTACACCTTC.

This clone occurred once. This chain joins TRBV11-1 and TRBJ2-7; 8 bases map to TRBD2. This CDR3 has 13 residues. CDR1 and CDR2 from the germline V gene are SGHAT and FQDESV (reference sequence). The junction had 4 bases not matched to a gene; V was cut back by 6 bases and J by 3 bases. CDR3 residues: CASSFSGNYEQYF. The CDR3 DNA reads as TGTGCCAGCAGTTTTAGCGGGAACTACGAGCAGTACTTC.

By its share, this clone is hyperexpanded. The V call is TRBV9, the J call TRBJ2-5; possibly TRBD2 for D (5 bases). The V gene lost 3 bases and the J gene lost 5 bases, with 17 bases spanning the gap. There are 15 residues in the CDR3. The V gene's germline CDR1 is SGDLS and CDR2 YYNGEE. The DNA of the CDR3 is TGTGCCAGCAGCGAGAGTAAACTAGGTGGGGAGACCCAGTACTTC. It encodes CASSESKLGGETQYF.

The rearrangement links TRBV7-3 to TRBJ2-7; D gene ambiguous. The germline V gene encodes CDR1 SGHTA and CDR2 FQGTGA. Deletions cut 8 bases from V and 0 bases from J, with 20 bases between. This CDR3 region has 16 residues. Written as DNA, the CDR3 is TGTGCCAGCCTCCCCCTTTGGAGTCAGTACTCCTACGAGCAGTACTTC. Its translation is CASLPLWSQYSYEQYF.

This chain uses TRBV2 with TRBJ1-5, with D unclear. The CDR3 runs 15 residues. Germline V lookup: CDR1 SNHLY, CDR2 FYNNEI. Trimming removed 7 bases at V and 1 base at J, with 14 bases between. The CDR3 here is CASTRTAGSNQPQHF. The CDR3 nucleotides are TGTGCCAGCACCCGAACGGCGGGAAGCAATCAGCCCCAGCATTTT.

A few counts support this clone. The CDR3 protein is CASSSPAINTEAFF. CDR3 coding DNA: TGTGCCAGCAGCTCTCCCGCTATTAACACTGAAGCTTTCTTT. The chain couples TRBV7-2 to TRBJ1-1; D is ambiguous. The CDR3 is 14 amino acids. Germline V CDR1 and CDR2: SGHTA, FQGNSA. Deletions cut 4 bases from V and 2 bases from J, with 11 bases between.

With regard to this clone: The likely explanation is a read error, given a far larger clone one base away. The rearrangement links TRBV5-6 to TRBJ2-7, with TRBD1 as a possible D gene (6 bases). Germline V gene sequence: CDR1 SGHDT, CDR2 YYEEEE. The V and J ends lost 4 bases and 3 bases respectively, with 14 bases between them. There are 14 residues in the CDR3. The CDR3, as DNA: TGTGCCAGCAGCCCCGTGACAGGCCTCTACGAGCAGTACTTC. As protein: CASSPVTGLYEQYF.

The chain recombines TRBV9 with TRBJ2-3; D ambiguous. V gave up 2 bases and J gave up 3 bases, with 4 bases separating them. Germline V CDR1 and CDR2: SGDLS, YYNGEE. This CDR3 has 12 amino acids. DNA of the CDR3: TGTGCCAGCAGCGTTGGTACAGATACGCAGTATTTT. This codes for CASSVGTDTQYF.

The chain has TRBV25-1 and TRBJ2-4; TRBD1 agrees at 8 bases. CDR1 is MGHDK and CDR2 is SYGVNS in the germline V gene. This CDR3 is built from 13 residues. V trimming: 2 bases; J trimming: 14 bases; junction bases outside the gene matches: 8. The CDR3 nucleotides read TGTGCCAGCAGTGAACTCGGACCGACAGGGGAGTACTTC. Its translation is CASSELGPTGEYF.

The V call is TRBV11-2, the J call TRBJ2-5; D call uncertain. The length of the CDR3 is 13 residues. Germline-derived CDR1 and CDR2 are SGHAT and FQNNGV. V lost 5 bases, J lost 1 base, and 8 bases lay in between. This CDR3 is CASSTWTQETQYF. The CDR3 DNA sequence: TGTGCCAGCAGCACTTGGACCCAAGAGACCCAGTACTTC. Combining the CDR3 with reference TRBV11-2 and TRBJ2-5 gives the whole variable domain EAGVAQSPRYKIIEKRQSVAFWCNPISGHATLYWYQQILGQGPKLLIQFQNNGVVDDSQLPKDRFSAERLKGVDSTLKIQPAKLEDSAVYLCASSTWTQETQYFGPGTRLLVL.

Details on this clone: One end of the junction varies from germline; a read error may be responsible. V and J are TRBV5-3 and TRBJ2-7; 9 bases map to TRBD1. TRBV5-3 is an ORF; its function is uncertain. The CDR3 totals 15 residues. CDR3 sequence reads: CASSFPGQGSHEQYF. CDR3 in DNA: TGTGCCAGCAGCTTTCCGGGACAGGGCTCTCACGAGCAGTACTTC.

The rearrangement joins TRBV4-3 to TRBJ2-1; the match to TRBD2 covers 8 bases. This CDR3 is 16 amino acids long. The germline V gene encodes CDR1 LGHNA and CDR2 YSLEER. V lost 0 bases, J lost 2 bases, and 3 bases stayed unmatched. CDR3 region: CASSQDAGGTYNEQFF. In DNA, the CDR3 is TGCGCCAGCAGCCAAGACGCGGGAGGTACCTACAATGAGCAGTTCTTC.

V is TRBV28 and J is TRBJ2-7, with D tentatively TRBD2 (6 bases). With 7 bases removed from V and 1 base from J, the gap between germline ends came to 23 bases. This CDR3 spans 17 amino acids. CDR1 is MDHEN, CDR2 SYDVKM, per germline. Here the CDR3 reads CASTPGMLRDWSYEQYF. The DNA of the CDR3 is TGTGCCAGCACCCCAGGGATGCTCCGGGACTGGTCCTACGAGCAGTACTTC.